The clone carrying this T cell receptor beta chain was seen a few times. Those who participated ranged in age from roughly 18 to 100 years and resided in 20 to 30 US areas. Per the original methods: Reference gene primer amplification gave nucleated cell count estimates. Measured with immunoSEQ multiplex PCR; TCRdb has only the in-frame clones, and not every one. The DNA was the basis for D and trimming; V, J and clone size are from that table. The sample gives roughly 420,000 clones, approximately 87% of which show up once; around 0.91% is in the top ten. The J segment lost 6 bases and the V segment lost 4 bases, leaving 3 bases of the junction unmatched. This CDR3 has 14 amino acids. Germline V gene lookup returns CDR1 SGHTA and CDR2 FQGNSA. The sample comes from a study of blood T cell repertoires in COVID-19. About the research overall: Researchers got acute and convalescent COVID-19 samples from the United States, Italy and Spain.

The sequence was collected from a woman between 25 and 40 years old with acute COVID-19. This chain joins TRBV7-2 and TRBJ2-3; 11 bases are a match to TRBD2. Sample: PBMCs or T cells enriched from blood (not recorded which). The CDR3 DNA is TGTGCCAGCAGCTCGATAGCGGGGGGGGATACGCAGTATTTT. Protein: CASSSIAGGDTQYF.